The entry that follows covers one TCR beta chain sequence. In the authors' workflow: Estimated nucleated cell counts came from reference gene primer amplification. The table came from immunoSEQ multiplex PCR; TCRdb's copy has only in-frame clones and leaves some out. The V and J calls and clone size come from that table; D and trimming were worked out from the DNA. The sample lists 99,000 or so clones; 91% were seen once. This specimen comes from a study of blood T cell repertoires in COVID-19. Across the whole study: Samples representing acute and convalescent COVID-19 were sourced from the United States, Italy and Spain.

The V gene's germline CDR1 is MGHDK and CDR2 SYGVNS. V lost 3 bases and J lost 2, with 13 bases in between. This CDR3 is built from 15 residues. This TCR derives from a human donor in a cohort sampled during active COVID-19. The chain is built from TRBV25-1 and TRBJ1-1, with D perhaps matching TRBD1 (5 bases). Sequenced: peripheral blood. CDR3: CASSDHRRPNTEAFF. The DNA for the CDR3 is TGTGCCAGCAGTGACCACAGGAGACCTAACACTGAAGCTTTCTTT. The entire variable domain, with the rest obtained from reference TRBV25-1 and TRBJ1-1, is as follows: EADIYQTPRYLVIGTGKKITLECSQTMGHDKMYWYQQDPGMELHLIHYSYGVNSTEKGDLSSESTVSRIRTEHFPLTLESARPSHTSQYLCASSDHRRPNTEAFFGQGTRLTVV.